The clone carrying this T cell receptor beta chain was counted at least ten times. Its cognate antigen is unknown. This record belongs to a study of Graves' ophthalmopathy and Graves' hyperthyroidism. Study overall: Peripheral blood sampling preceded any treatment and occurred at initial diagnosis.

Other autoimmune diseases, uncontrolled infections, pregnancy or lactation ruled patients out of participation. Germline CDR1 and CDR2: WNHNN and SYGVQD (reference sequence). Losses at the gene ends were 4 bases for V and 5 bases for J; bases not matched to a gene: 6. This CDR3 contains 14 residues. Amplified material comprised TCR beta CDR3 regions derived from RNA transcripts. Scientists carried out first-round RT-PCR using HTBI primers and then a second-round multiplex PCR. TCRdb itself ran the multiplex PCR reads through MiXCR, one entry per CDR3 protein. The sample carries almost 400,000 distinct CDR3 sequences, approximately 20% recorded once. Findings of the study overall: In blood appeared most of the expanded thyroid clonotypes whose frequency exceeded 0.001.

Sequencing was performed on peripheral blood. The chain joins TRBV10-1 to TRBJ1-1, with 8 bases identical to TRBD1. This clonotype was obtained from a woman between 18 and 30 years old with Graves' ophthalmopathy. The CDR3 loop is CASSAAGGKTEAFF. For the CDR3, the DNA is TGCGCCAGCAGTGCGGCAGGGGGCAAGACTGAAGCTTTCTTT.